This T cell receptor (beta chain) came from a study of blood T cell repertoires in COVID-19. Study as a whole: Sites across the United States, Italy and Spain contributed samples from acute and convalescent COVID-19. From T cells, B-cell-depleted T cells, or PBMCs came the material, which was cDNA or gDNA.

Study processing details: From reference gene primer amplification, estimates of nucleated cell counts were derived. This table comes from immunoSEQ multiplex PCR, and its TCRdb copy is limited to in-frame clones, with some not included. V, J and clone size reflect that table, while D and trimming were determined from the DNA. This sample has 45,000 to 65,000 clones, with 90% found just once. With 2 bases removed from V and 5 bases from J, the gap between germline ends came to 9 bases. The CDR3 is made up of 13 amino acids. Germline CDR1 reads KGHSH; CDR2 reads LQKENI. The chain uses TRBV18 and TRBJ2-5, with D maybe TRBD1 (5 bases). The clonotype originates from a woman older than 75 with acute or convalescent COVID-19. Sequenced input: peripheral blood. The CDR3 DNA is TGTGCCAGCTCACCATCCCAGGGCGAGACCCAGTACTTC. Its protein is CASSPSQGETQYF.